This T cell receptor (beta chain) was recorded in a study of T cell responses to AZD1222 COVID-19 vaccine. Across the study: Second doses at about 4 or about 12 weeks were pooled.

The method was immunoSEQ multiplex PCR; TCRdb's version includes in-frame clones alone and lacks a portion of them. This sample has 55,000 to 70,000 clones, with 80% found just once. V was shortened by 2 bases and J by 3 bases, with 9 bases between the two germline ends. Germline loops: CDR1 KGHDR, CDR2 SFDVKD. The CDR3 consists of 14 residues. Remarks on this clone: Its antigen is unidentified.

Study-wide points: Among the donors, most were white British and more were female, and clonal diversity was possibly underestimated. CD4 TCRs associated with vaccination spanned spike, dominating at 160-218 and 743-854.

The input for sequencing was peripheral blood, taken on day 0 of AZD1222 vaccination. V gene TRBV24-1 combines with J gene TRBJ1-1; no firm D call. The origin of this receptor is an adult in good health. CDR3 protein: CATSDSDGDTEAFF. The CDR3 bases are TGTGCCACCAGTGATTCGGATGGGGACACTGAAGCTTTCTTT.